This T cell receptor (beta chain) emerged from a study of control samples from healthy donors and cancer patients. The germline V gene encodes CDR1 SEHNR and CDR2 FQNEAQ (reference sequence). The CDR3 extends over 15 amino acids. V trimming: 2 bases; J trimming: 2 bases; junction bases outside the gene matches: 5. TCRdb's copy holds only in-frame clones and misses some; the assay was immunoSEQ multiplex PCR. The sample has some 250,000 clones, more than 65% seen once; the top ten hold roughly 13%. The sequenced sample was PBMCs. This clonotype was obtained from a woman between 55 and 75 years old with lung cancer. The chain joins TRBV7-9 to TRBJ1-2; 7 bases align to TRBD1. The DNA for the CDR3 is TGTGCCAGCAGCTTATTGTCGGGACAGAACTATGGCTACACCTTC. Translating it yields CASSLLSGQNYGYTF.